The 14 T cell receptor beta chains listed next were all sequenced from one sample in a study of CD8 T cells in Susac syndrome. Random hexamers primed reverse transcription of about 0.5 to 1 ug RNA. TCRdb independently ran MiXCR on the immunoSEQ multiplex PCR reads; one entry per CDR3 protein. The sample consists of under 150,000 distinct CDR3 sequences, less than 95% of them appearing once. Source material: CD4+ T cells from PBMCs. The source of these receptors is a human donor with multiple sclerosis.

J is TRBJ2-7 and V is TRBV4-1, with D perhaps TRBD2 (6 bases). Trimming stripped 0 bases from V and 0 bases from J, with 12 bases between. The germline gives CDR1 MGHRA, CDR2 YSYEKL. The CDR3 is made up of 16 amino acids. The chain's CDR3 is CASSQDTGSGSYEQYF. The CDR3 region has the DNA TGCGCCAGCAGCCAAGATACCGGGAGCGGCTCCTACGAGCAGTACTTC.

A single count supports this clonotype. The CDR3 DNA reads TGTGCCATCAGCGGGACCTCGCCAAGCAATGAGCAGTTCTTC. Translated, it gives CAISGTSPSNEQFF. The rearrangement links TRBV10-3 to TRBJ2-1, with D possibly called TRBD1 or TRBD2 (5 bases each). V was cut by 6 bases and J by 6 bases, with 15 bases left in between. The CDR3 runs to 14 residues. Germline loops: CDR1 ENHRY, CDR2 SYGVKD.

Here the CDR3 reads CASSGERGPGDNEQFF. The CDR3 DNA reads as TGTGCCAGCAGCGGGGAGAGGGGCCCTGGGGACAATGAGCAGTTCTTC. V is TRBV12-3 or TRBV12-4 and J is TRBJ2-1; D possibly uses TRBD1 or TRBD2 (5 bases each). V lost 6 bases and J 5 bases, leaving 20 bases between the germline ends. The CDR3 spans 16 residues.

This chain links TRBV19 with TRBJ1-2; no definite D call. Germline CDR1 is LNHDA and CDR2 is SQIVND (reference sequence). V lost 0 bases to trimming and J lost 6 bases, with 14 bases between them. CDR3 length: 15 amino acids. CDR3 in amino acids: CASSIEGREFDGYTF. DNA of the CDR3: TGTGCCAGTAGTATAGAGGGCAGAGAGTTCGATGGCTACACCTTC.

V gene TRBV6-2 or TRBV6-3 combines with J gene TRBJ1-1; D call uncertain. V shed 1 base and J shed 5 bases, with 20 bases lying between them. The CDR3 length is 17 residues. CDR1 MNHEY and CDR2 SVGEGT come from the germline V gene. The CDR3 bases are TGTGCCAGCAGTTACTGGATGGTAGGAGGGCATGGAACTGAAGCTTTCTTT. Translated, it gives CASSYWMVGGHGTEAFF.

The chain couples TRBV5-6 to TRBJ2-5; 7 nucleotides line up with TRBD1. The CDR3 consists of 15 residues. Germline values: CDR1 SGHDT, CDR2 YYEEEE. V was pared by 5 bases and J by 1 base, with 8 bases of the junction left unmatched. This CDR3 is CASSLVGTAQETQYF. CDR3 nucleotides: TGTGCCAGCAGTCTTGTGGGGACAGCCCAAGAGACCCAGTACTTC. The variable domain in full, with the rest retrieved from reference TRBV5-6 and TRBJ2-5, is DAGVTQSPTHLIKTRGQQVTLRCSPKSGHDTVSWYQQALGQGPQFIFQYYEEEERQRGNFPDRFSGHQFPNYSSELNVNALLLGDSALYLCASSLVGTAQETQYFGPGTRLLVL.

The chain is built from TRBV2 and TRBJ2-5; D ambiguous. CDR3 length: 12 residues. V was pared by 6 bases and J by 5 bases, with 10 bases between. Germline values: CDR1 SNHLY, CDR2 FYNNEI. The CDR3 sequence is CASSLLQETQYF. DNA of the CDR3: TGTGCCAGCAGCCTTCTCCAGGAGACCCAGTACTTC. Together with reference TRBV2 and TRBJ2-5, the CDR3 gives the full variable domain: EPEVTQTPSHQVTQMGQEVILRCVPISNHLYFYWYRQILGQKVEFLVSFYNNEISEKSEIFDDQFSVERPDGSNFTLKIRSTKLEDSAMYFCASSLLQETQYFGPGTRLLVL.

J is TRBJ2-6 and V is TRBV7-9; 9 bases align to TRBD1. There are 19 residues in the CDR3. Germline CDR1 SEHNR, CDR2 FQNEAQ (reference sequence). The V gene end was trimmed by 3 bases and the J gene end by 1 base; junction bases not matched to a gene: 10. This CDR3 is CASSFLVGQGRSGANVLTF. CDR3 in DNA: TGTGCCAGCAGCTTCCTGGTTGGACAGGGGCGTTCTGGGGCCAACGTCCTGACTTTC.

The chain combines TRBV19 with TRBJ1-4, with a possible D match to TRBD1 (5 bases). The germline CDR1 and CDR2 sequences are LNHDA and SQIVND (reference sequence). This CDR3 region has 14 residues. V was shortened by 3 bases and J by 8 bases, with 13 bases between the two germline ends. The CDR3 DNA sequence: TGTGCCAGTAGTATGACCAGGGCGGCGGAAAAACTGTTTTTT. It codes for CASSMTRAAEKLFF.

V usage is TRBV5-1 and J usage is TRBJ1-1; D gene ambiguous. The V end was cut by 0 bases, the J end by 3 bases, with 9 bases between. This CDR3 is built from 14 residues. Germline V gives CDR1 SGHRS, CDR2 YFSETQ. The CDR3 bases are TGCGCCAGCAGCTTGGAAAATCGGGACACTGAAGCTTTCTTT. This codes for CASSLENRDTEAFF.

This rearrangement joins TRBV12-3 or TRBV12-4 to TRBJ1-2, with TRBD1 as a possible D gene (6 bases). This CDR3 has 13 residues. Trimming cost V 2 bases and J 3 bases, with 7 bases left between them. The CDR3 bases are TGTGCCAGCAGTTTAAGGGGGTACTATGGCTACACCTTC. Translated: CASSLRGYYGYTF.

This sequence joins TRBV20-1 and TRBJ2-7, with D perhaps matching TRBD1 (6 bases). The germline CDR1 and CDR2 sequences are DFQATT and SNEGSKA (reference sequence). The CDR3 length is 13 residues. Between the trimmed V and J ends, which lost 4 bases and 2 bases, there was a span of 12 bases. The CDR3 sequence: CSATRQVPYEQYF. CDR3 nucleotides: TGCAGTGCTACCCGACAGGTCCCCTACGAGCAGTACTTC.

The rearrangement links TRBV6-1 to TRBJ1-5; D unclear. The ends were cut back, 3 bases at V and 0 bases at J, with 15 bases in the middle. The germline V gene has CDR1 MNHNS and CDR2 SASEGT. The CDR3 contains 17 residues. The CDR3 nucleotides read TGTGCCAGCAGTGAGGCCTCGGGCCCGAATAGCAATCAGCCCCAGCATTTT. As protein: CASSEASGPNSNQPQHF.

The chain combines TRBV5-1 with TRBJ1-6; 8 bases map to TRBD1. This CDR3 has 15 amino acids. Looked up from germline, CDR1 is SGHRS and CDR2 is YFSETQ. The V segment lost 0 bases and the J segment 8 bases; nucleotides outside the gene matches: 4. The CDR3 loop reads CASSLGVTGDSPLHF. CDR3 bases: TGCGCCAGCAGCTTGGGTGTGACAGGGGATTCACCCCTCCACTTT.